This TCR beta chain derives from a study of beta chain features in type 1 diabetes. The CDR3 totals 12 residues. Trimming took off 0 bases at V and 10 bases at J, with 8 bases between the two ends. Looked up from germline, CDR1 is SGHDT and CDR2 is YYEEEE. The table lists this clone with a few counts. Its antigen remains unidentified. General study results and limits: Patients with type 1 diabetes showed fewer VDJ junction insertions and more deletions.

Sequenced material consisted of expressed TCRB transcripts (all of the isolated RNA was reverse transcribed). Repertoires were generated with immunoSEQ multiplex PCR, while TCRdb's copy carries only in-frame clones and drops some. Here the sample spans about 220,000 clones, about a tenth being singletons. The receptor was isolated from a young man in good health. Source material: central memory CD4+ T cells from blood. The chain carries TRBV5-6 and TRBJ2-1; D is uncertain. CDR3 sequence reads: CASSLGSGEQFF. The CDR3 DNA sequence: TGTGCCAGCAGCTTGGGTTCCGGGGAGCAGTTCTTC.